This T cell receptor beta chain was found in a study of CD8+CD57+ T cells in acquired aplastic anemia (dated by TCRdb to between 2017 and 2018). Context from the whole study: On average, sorted CD4+ and CD8+ cells yielded around 3.4 ug of extracted DNA, with a range of 0.2 to 27.4 ug.

The study deep-sequenced TCR repertoires of sorted CD4+ and CD8+ blood T cells from severe aplastic anemia patients and healthy subjects. Ficoll-Paque density gradient centrifugation was used to isolate peripheral blood mononuclear cells. Before DNA extraction, CD4+ and CD8+ T cells were sorted by FACS or by magnetic beads. What the authors observed across the whole study: Twenty-nine CD8+ CDR3 sequences were found in both patients and controls but appeared to be highly expressed in patients and within the immunodominant clones of the patients. Patients and healthy controls showed no significant difference in CD8+ Simpson's diversity (P=0.060).

Per the germline V gene, SGHAT is the CDR1 and FQNNGV is the CDR2. The CDR3, cysteine through phenylalanine, is 16 amino acids long. The sequence is cut down to CDR3 DNA, 48 bases in frame from base 1. In the case of this clonotype: The target of this receptor is not known. At one end the junction does not follow the germline gene, possibly because of a read error.

Profiling of TCR beta VDJ combinations and CDR3 sequences used genomic DNA as the template. TCR repertoire sequencing was run on an Illumina HiSeq 2000. Turning to the authors' computational methods: Repertoires were assessed using TRBV/TRBJ rearrangement plots, CDR3 size and DJ length profiles, and Simpson's diversity index. The most abundant DNA sequence in the deep sequencing data was defined as the immunodominant clone. CDR3 amino acid sequences were checked for sharing between subjects and were compared against published repertoires and the VDJdb database. The public reads were run again by TCRdb, first through fastp at Q25 and then through MiXCR, and only productive beta chains were kept. All rows with the same CDR3 protein become a single entry with the most common DNA and genes. In this record, the V and J calls reflect TCRdb's handling and not the investigators' own analysis. This sample is represented by approximately 270,000 distinct CDR3 sequences; roughly 50% of them were singletons. The ten largest clones take up roughly 8% of the sample.

This clonotype was obtained from a human donor with severe aplastic anemia or a healthy control (not recorded which). Sequenced: sorted CD4+, CD8+, or CD8+CD57+ T cells (not recorded which) from PBMCs. In this chain, TRBV11-2 is recombined with TRBJ2-1; no D segment can be confidently identified. The DNA is as follows: TGCGCCAGCAGCTTGGTGGGCGGCAAAGGGTTTGATGAGCAGTTCTTC. Translated, this is CASSLVGGKGFDEQFF.